The 6 T cell receptor beta chains below come from one sample, sequenced in a study of CD8 T cells in Susac syndrome. Random hexamers were used to reverse transcribe the RNA input (about 0.5 to 1 ug). TCRdb re-analysed the immunoSEQ multiplex PCR reads in MiXCR, keeping a single row per CDR3 protein. The table lists over 150,000 distinct CDR3 sequences, around 94% of them singletons, with 0.099% in the top ten. Sequencing was carried out using CD4+ T cells from PBMCs. Receptors originate from a human donor with Susac syndrome.

The V call is TRBV20-1, the J call TRBJ1-2; 7 bases align to TRBD1. Germline V gives CDR1 DFQATT, CDR2 SNEGSKA (reference sequence). CDR3 length: 14 residues. V shed 0 bases and J 6 bases; nucleotides not matched to a gene: 7. Written as DNA, the CDR3 is TGCAGTGCTAGAGATTGGAGGCAGGGGGATGGCTACACCTTC. It encodes CSARDWRQGDGYTF.

The genes are TRBV20-1 and TRBJ2-1; 7 bases match TRBD2. With 6 bases clipped from V and 5 bases from J, the junction kept 4 bases outside the gene matches. The germline V gene has CDR1 DFQATT and CDR2 SNEGSKA (reference sequence). The CDR3 has 12 residues. CDR3 residues: CSAPREDNEQFF. Written as DNA, the CDR3 is TGCAGTGCCCCACGGGAGGACAATGAGCAGTTCTTC.

This chain joins TRBV9 and TRBJ2-4; D is unresolved. The CDR3 covers 13 residues. Trimming removed 0 bases at V and 6 bases at J, with 7 bases between. CDR1 is SGDLS, CDR2 YYNGEE, per germline. CDR3 amino acids: CASSVASSNIQYF. In DNA, the CDR3 is TGTGCCAGCAGCGTAGCCAGTTCAAACATTCAGTACTTC.

In this sample, this clonotype turned up once. The V call is TRBV7-9, the J call TRBJ1-1, with D unresolved. The CDR3 runs to 13 residues. With 3 bases removed from V and 8 bases from J, the gap between germline ends came to 13 bases. The germline gives CDR1 SEHNR, CDR2 FQNEAQ (reference sequence). CDR3 sequence (DNA): TGTGCCAGCAGCTTTTCCCGCGCTCGGGAAGCTTTCTTT. It specifies CASSFSRAREAFF.

This chain's CDR3 is CAGRDRGRETQYF. The CDR3 coding sequence is TGTGCCGGCCGGGACAGGGGCCGGGAGACCCAGTACTTC. This sequence joins TRBV28 and TRBJ2-5; TRBD1 aligns across 10 bases. This CDR3 contains 13 residues. V trimming: 11 bases; J trimming: 5 bases; junction bases outside the gene matches: 8. CDR1 and CDR2 (germline): MDHEN, SYDVKM.

The chain links TRBV7-9 to TRBJ1-1; a weak D match, TRBD1 (6 bases). Deletions cut 5 bases from V and 2 bases from J, with 9 bases between. This CDR3 comprises 13 residues. CDR1 SEHNR and CDR2 FQNEAQ come from the germline V gene (reference sequence). CDR3 sequence: CASSPDSNTEAFF. The DNA for the CDR3 is TGTGCCAGCAGCCCGGACAGCAACACTGAAGCTTTCTTT.